The 28 T cell receptor beta chains given below trace back to one sample, sequenced in a study of blood T cells in healthy people across ages. A second PCR of 7 to 11 cycles used a sample-barcoded 5' primer and a J-beta primer mix. TCRdb passed the 5' RACE reads through MiXCR, listing each CDR3 protein once. The sample includes approximately 780,000 distinct CDR3 sequences, 25% to 30% seen only once; the top ten take 3%. These data were also reused for a study on T cells of mothers and their children.

Sequencing used blood. These receptors were obtained from a boy under 18 in good health.

The chain uses TRBV19 and TRBJ2-5; 9 bases are shared with TRBD2. The CDR3 is 15 residues long. V was clipped by 5 bases and J by 5 bases; unmatched bases: 9. The V gene's germline CDR1 is LNHDA and CDR2 SQIVND (reference sequence). The CDR3 coding sequence is TGTGCCAGTAGTTCATTGACTAGCGGAGGGGAGACCCAGTACTTC. Encoded protein: CASSSLTSGGETQYF.

The J gene is TRBJ2-7, the V gene TRBV3-1; D tentatively reads TRBD1 or TRBD2 (6 bases each). The CDR3 contains 15 residues. CDR1 is LGHDT and CDR2 is YNNKEL in the germline V gene (reference sequence). Trimming stripped 1 base from V and 2 bases from J, with 12 bases between. The CDR3 loop reads CASSQGAGEAYEQYF. The CDR3 region has the DNA TGTGCCAGCAGCCAAGGAGCAGGGGAGGCCTACGAGCAGTACTTC.

In its sample, this clonotype was seen a few times. This sequence joins TRBV20-1 and TRBJ2-5; 10 positions agree with TRBD1. The last part of the DNA fits TRBJ2-7 better; the J call may be wrong. This CDR3 comprises 16 residues. Germline V CDR1 and CDR2: DFQATT, SNEGSKA (reference sequence). CDR3 protein: CSAGLPDRGLSYEQYF. CDR3 bases: TGCAGTGCTGGGTTGCCTGACAGGGGGCTATCCTACGAGCAGTACTTC.

The chain uses TRBV4-2 and TRBJ2-5, with D maybe TRBD2 (6 bases). The DNA end lines up better with TRBJ2-7; the J call may be wrong. This CDR3 spans 14 amino acids. CDR1 and CDR2 from the germline V gene are LGHNA and YNFKEQ. As DNA, the CDR3 is TGTGCCAGCAGCCAAGAAGCGGGCTCCTACGAGCAGTACTTC. Protein: CASSQEAGSYEQYF.

This clonotype was seen a handful of times. V usage is TRBV20-1 and J usage is TRBJ2-5; D is unresolved. The DNA matches TRBJ2-7 better at its end, which makes the J call doubtful. CDR3 length equals 13 residues. CDR1 DFQATT and CDR2 SNEGSKA come from the germline V gene (reference sequence). The CDR3 DNA sequence: TGCAGTGCTAGATTTCCCTTAGCCTACGAGCAGTACTTC. As protein: CSARFPLAYEQYF.

The chain joins TRBV5-1 to TRBJ2-7, with D possibly being TRBD1 (5 bases). Per the germline V gene, CDR1 is SGHRS and CDR2 is YFSETQ. V was clipped by 0 bases and J by 2 bases, with 15 bases between them. The length of the CDR3 is 16 residues. The CDR3 reads CASSLDDSSPTYEQYF. The CDR3 DNA reads TGCGCCAGCAGCTTGGACGACAGTAGCCCCACCTACGAGCAGTACTTC.

This clonotype was seen more than once but under ten times. The chain links TRBV4-2 to TRBJ2-5; D tentatively fits TRBD1 or TRBD2 (5 bases each). The J call may be faulty, since TRBJ2-7 better matches the DNA end. The CDR3 extends over 13 amino acids. Germline V gene sequence: CDR1 LGHNA, CDR2 YNFKEQ. Written as DNA, the CDR3 is TGTGCCAGCAGCCAAGATGAGGGGTTCGAGCAGTACTTC. Its protein product is CASSQDEGFEQYF.

The J gene is TRBJ2-1, the V gene TRBV6-5, with 8 bases that match TRBD1. The CDR3 contains 16 residues. The germline V gene encodes CDR1 MNHEY and CDR2 SVGAGI. Germline trimming cut 2 bases from V and 2 bases from J; bases unmatched to any gene: 5. In DNA, the CDR3 is TGTGCCAGCAGTTACGCTGACAGGGGTACCTACAATGAGCAGTTCTTC. It yields the protein CASSYADRGTYNEQFF.

This clonotype has just a few counts. The V call is TRBV29-1, the J call TRBJ1-4; D gene ambiguous. V was clipped by 1 base and J by 6 bases, with 15 bases between them. Germline CDR1 SQVTM, CDR2 ANQGSEA. The CDR3 totals 15 residues. CDR3 sequence: CSVEAFRLPHEKLFF. Written as DNA, the CDR3 is TGCAGCGTTGAAGCTTTCAGGCTCCCCCATGAAAAACTGTTTTTT.

This clonotype was observed a few times. This chain uses TRBV7-3 with TRBJ2-5, with 9 bases lining up with TRBD2. TRBJ2-1 explains the end of the DNA better; the J call may be wrong. The length of the CDR3 is 13 residues. Germline CDR1 and CDR2: SGHTA and FQGTGA. The CDR3 protein is CASSSGLANEQFF. CDR3 DNA: TGTGCCAGCAGCTCGGGACTAGCTAATGAGCAGTTCTTC.

The rearrangement uses TRBV18 and TRBJ1-2; no reliable D call. The V and J ends lost 2 bases and 6 bases respectively, with 10 bases between them. This CDR3 is 13 amino acids long. In germline, CDR1 is KGHSH, CDR2 LQKENI. CDR3 protein: CASSPDSRHGYTF. Here the CDR3 DNA reads TGTGCCAGCTCACCAGACTCCCGTCATGGCTACACCTTC.

The chain carries TRBV7-2 and TRBJ2-3, with D maybe TRBD2 (6 bases). CDR3 length equals 15 residues. Germline-derived CDR1 and CDR2 are SGHTA and FQGNSA. Trimming removed 4 bases from V and 4 bases from J, with 15 bases in between. CDR3 DNA sequence: TGTGCCAGCAGCTCGTTAGGCGGGGTCCCAGATACGCAGTATTTT. Translating gives CASSSLGGVPDTQYF. Variable domain in full (rest from reference TRBV7-2 and TRBJ2-3): GAGVSQSPSNKVTEKGKDVELRCDPISGHTALYWYRQSLGQGLEFLIYFQGNSAPDKSGLPSDRFSAERTGGSVSTLTIQRTQQEDSAVYLCASSSLGGVPDTQYFGPGTRLTVL.

This rearrangement joins TRBV10-3 to TRBJ2-5; 12 bases agree with TRBD2. The CDR3 is 16 amino acids. From germline, CDR1 is ENHRY and CDR2 SYGVKD. The J segment lost 6 bases and the V segment lost 2 bases, leaving 7 bases of the junction unmatched. CDR3 sequence reads: CAISEPLAGGPKTQYF. As DNA, the CDR3 is TGTGCCATCAGTGAGCCCCTAGCGGGGGGGCCGAAGACCCAGTACTTC.

This sequence joins TRBV29-1 and TRBJ2-2; D unclear. V lost 8 bases and J lost 13, with 14 bases in between. Germline V CDR1 and CDR2: SQVTM, ANQGSEA. This CDR3 is built from 10 residues. The CDR3 loop is CSIRTSRLFF. CDR3 nucleotide sequence: TGCAGCATCCGGACGTCAAGGCTGTTTTTT.

This clonotype has more than one count but fewer than ten. This chain uses TRBV7-9 with TRBJ1-4, with 9 bases that match TRBD1. The CDR3 consists of 17 residues. Germline V gene data show CDR1 as SEHNR and CDR2 as FQNEAQ (reference sequence). The ends lost 5 bases at V and 5 bases at J; junction bases unmatched: 12. The CDR3 loop is CASSPGTGRPWNEKLFF. DNA of the CDR3: TGTGCCAGCAGCCCTGGGACAGGGAGGCCCTGGAATGAAAAACTGTTTTTT.

This chain joins TRBV7-2 and TRBJ1-5; perhaps TRBD1 as D (5 bases). This CDR3 comprises 15 residues. Germline V CDR1 and CDR2: SGHTA, FQGNSA. V lost 1 base and J 2 bases, leaving 9 bases between the germline ends. The CDR3 is CASSLGGPGNQPQHF. The CDR3 DNA sequence: TGTGCCAGCAGCTTAGGGGGCCCTGGCAATCAGCCCCAGCATTTT.

The chain joins TRBV12-3 or TRBV12-4 to TRBJ2-3; 7 bases are a match to TRBD1. The ends lost 3 bases at V and 1 base at J; junction bases unmatched: 10. CDR3 length: 17 residues. The CDR3 sequence: CASSFARGGRGTDTQYF. For the CDR3, the DNA is TGTGCCAGCAGTTTCGCCCGAGGGGGCAGGGGCACAGATACGCAGTATTTT.

The chain employs TRBV29-1 and TRBJ1-3; TRBD1 is a possible D gene (5 bases). Trimming shortened V by 2 bases and J by 9 bases, and 14 bases separated the two germline ends. In germline, CDR1 is SQVTM, CDR2 ANQGSEA. This CDR3 is built from 13 residues. CDR3 protein: CSVEYVGESTIYF. The CDR3 nucleotides read TGCAGCGTTGAATATGTGGGGGAAAGCACCATATATTTT.

The chain uses TRBV7-6 and TRBJ2-1, with unresolved D. The DNA end is more similar to TRBJ2-7, so the J call may be wrong. CDR1 and CDR2 from the germline V gene are SGHVS and FNYEAQ. This CDR3 comprises 15 residues. CDR3: CASSVEGGPYNEQYF. The CDR3 coding sequence is TGTGCCAGCAGCGTAGAAGGTGGGCCGTACAATGAGCAGTACTTC.

V is TRBV20-1 and J is TRBJ1-1; the D is unclear. Germline V gene data show CDR1 as DFQATT and CDR2 as SNEGSKA (reference sequence). V lost 3 bases and J 1 base, leaving 18 bases between the germline ends. CDR3 length equals 16 residues. This CDR3 reads CSASPAVGAGNTEAFF. For the CDR3, the DNA is TGCAGTGCTAGTCCTGCCGTAGGTGCTGGGAACACTGAAGCTTTCTTT.

The chain employs TRBV12-3 or TRBV12-4 and TRBJ2-7, with a possible D match to TRBD2 (6 bases). The CDR3 is made up of 14 amino acids. Trimming stripped 3 bases from V and 6 bases from J, with 15 bases between. The CDR3 coding sequence is TGTGCCAGCAGTTTCAGGTCTAGCGCTGGCGAGCAGTACTTC. It yields the protein CASSFRSSAGEQYF.

The chain couples TRBV5-5 to TRBJ2-2; TRBD2 matches at 9 bases. Germline CDR1 reads SGHKS; CDR2 reads YYEKEE (reference sequence). V dropped 6 bases and J dropped 7; count of bases not matched to a gene: 16. CDR3 size: 17 residues. CDR3 DNA: TGTGCCAGCATCCACGCCGGGACTAGCTTCTTTGGCGGGGAGCTGTTTTTT. This sequence encodes CASIHAGTSFFGGELFF.

Only a few counts were recorded for this clonotype. V is TRBV12-3 or TRBV12-4 and J is TRBJ1-2; D not resolved. Trimming removed 1 base from V and 5 bases from J, with 8 bases in between. The CDR3 extends over 13 amino acids. The DNA of the CDR3 is TGTGCCAGCAGTTTAGAACTGCTTTATGGCTACACCTTC. This gives the protein CASSLELLYGYTF.

In its sample, this clonotype was seen a few times. This sequence joins TRBV6-5 and TRBJ1-6; the D gene is possibly TRBD1 (6 bases). The CDR3 covers 15 residues. The V and J ends lost 2 bases and 6 bases respectively, with 11 bases between them. The germline V gene has CDR1 MNHEY and CDR2 SVGAGI. The CDR3 is CASSYGSGANSPLHF. As DNA, the CDR3 is TGTGCCAGCAGTTACGGATCAGGGGCTAATTCACCCCTCCACTTT.

The rearrangement links TRBV28 to TRBJ1-2; 7 positions match TRBD1. V was clipped by 7 bases and J by 1 base; unmatched bases: 9. The germline V gene encodes CDR1 MDHEN and CDR2 SYDVKM. CDR3 length: 15 amino acids. As DNA, the CDR3 is TGTGCCAGCACCTTCGACAGGGCACGTAACTATGGCTACACCTTC. This translates into CASTFDRARNYGYTF.

J is TRBJ2-1 and V is TRBV4-2, with 9 positions matching TRBD2. Germline lookup yields CDR1 LGHNA and CDR2 YNFKEQ. The V gene end was trimmed by 4 bases and the J gene end by 6 bases; junction bases not matched to a gene: 7. This CDR3 is 15 amino acids long. The CDR3 loop reads CASSPSGGGVNEQFF. DNA for the CDR3: TGTGCCAGCAGCCCCTCTGGCGGGGGGGTCAATGAGCAGTTCTTC.

This clonotype has just one count. This chain joins TRBV3-1 and TRBJ2-7; the match to TRBD2 covers 9 bases. The ends lost 6 bases at V and 6 bases at J; junction bases unmatched: 15. Germline loops: CDR1 LGHDT, CDR2 YNNKEL (reference sequence). This CDR3 is 16 amino acids long. The CDR3 DNA sequence: TGTGCCAGCAGTCGTCTACCGGGACTAGCTGTTGCCGAGCAGTACTTC. This sequence encodes CASSRLPGLAVAEQYF.

This clonotype was seen a single time. The V and J genes are TRBV7-9 and TRBJ2-7; D may correspond to TRBD1 or TRBD2 (5 bases each). V was clipped by 5 bases and J by 3 bases, with 17 bases between them. The V gene's germline CDR1 is SEHNR and CDR2 FQNEAQ (reference sequence). This CDR3 region has 15 residues. DNA for the CDR3: TGTGCCAGCAGCCCGGGGCCACCACCGTTCTACGAGCAGTACTTC. This encodes CASSPGPPPFYEQYF.